The 5 T cell receptor beta chains in this list originate from one sample, sequenced in a study of T cells in Graves' hyperthyroidism and ophthalmopathy. The investigators amplified TCR beta CDR3 regions from RNA transcripts. When the TCR CDR3 underwent first-round RT-PCR, the HTBI primer set was used. TCRdb reprocessed the multiplex PCR reads with MiXCR, giving one entry per CDR3 protein. The data contain about 96,000 distinct CDR3 sequences, approximately 56% of them singletons. Sequencing used blood. The source is a woman aged 40-49 years with Graves' hyperthyroidism.

The chain links TRBV29-1 to TRBJ1-5, with D hard to call. The CDR3 has 13 residues. Germline V CDR1 and CDR2: SQVTM, ANQGSEA. The V and J ends lost 4 bases and 3 bases respectively, with 10 bases between them. CDR3 sequence reads: CSVGVADNQPQHF. The CDR3 DNA is TGCAGCGTTGGAGTGGCAGACAATCAGCCCCAGCATTTT.

Many counts were recorded for this clonotype. The chain links TRBV12-3 or TRBV12-4 to TRBJ1-5; D not resolved. Trimming stripped 1 base from V and 7 bases from J, with 8 bases between. The CDR3 contains 13 residues. CDR3 sequence: CASSLEGRQPQHF. The CDR3 DNA reads as TGTGCCAGCAGTTTAGAAGGGAGGCAGCCCCAGCATTTT.

The CDR3 DNA sequence: TGCAGTGCTAGAGATGACAGGTTCATCGAGACCCAGTACTTC. It translates to CSARDDRFIETQYF. The V gene is TRBV20-1, the J gene TRBJ2-5, with a weak D call TRBD1 (6 bases). Germline V gene data show CDR1 as DFQATT and CDR2 as SNEGSKA (reference sequence). Trimming stripped 0 bases from V and 5 bases from J, with 13 bases between. The CDR3 consists of 14 residues.

This chain joins TRBV15 and TRBJ2-6; D remains unclear. CDR1 is LNHNV, CDR2 YYDKDF, per germline (reference sequence). V lost 4 bases to trimming and J lost 0 bases, with 7 bases between them. This CDR3 has 15 residues. The CDR3 region is CATSTLSSGANVLTF. As DNA, the CDR3 is TGTGCCACCAGCACGTTGAGCTCTGGGGCCAACGTCCTGACTTTC.

Ten or more counts support this clonotype. J is TRBJ2-7 and V is TRBV29-1; D not certain. This CDR3 is 12 amino acids long. CDR1 and CDR2 (germline): SQVTM, ANQGSEA. The V gene lost 0 bases and the J gene lost 4 bases, with 7 bases spanning the gap. As DNA, the CDR3 is TGCAGCGTTGAAGATTTCCGGTACGAGCAGTACTTC. Translation gives CSVEDFRYEQYF.